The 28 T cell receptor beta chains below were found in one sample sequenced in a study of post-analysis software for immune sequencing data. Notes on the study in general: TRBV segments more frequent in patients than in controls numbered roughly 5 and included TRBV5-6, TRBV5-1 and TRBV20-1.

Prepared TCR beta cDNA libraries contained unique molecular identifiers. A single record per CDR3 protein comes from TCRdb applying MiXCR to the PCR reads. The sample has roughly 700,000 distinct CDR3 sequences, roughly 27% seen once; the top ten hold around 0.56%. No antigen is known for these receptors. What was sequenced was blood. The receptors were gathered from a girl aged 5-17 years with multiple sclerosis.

The CDR3 loop reads CSAHKTGTMITNEQFF. In DNA, the CDR3 is TGCAGTGCTCACAAAACCGGGACTATGATAACCAATGAGCAGTTCTTC. The chain recombines TRBV20-1 with TRBJ2-1, with TRBD2 matching over 7 bases. The V and J ends lost 5 bases and 6 bases, in that order; junction bases with no gene match: 16. In germline, CDR1 is DFQATT, CDR2 SNEGSKA (reference sequence). The CDR3 has 16 residues.

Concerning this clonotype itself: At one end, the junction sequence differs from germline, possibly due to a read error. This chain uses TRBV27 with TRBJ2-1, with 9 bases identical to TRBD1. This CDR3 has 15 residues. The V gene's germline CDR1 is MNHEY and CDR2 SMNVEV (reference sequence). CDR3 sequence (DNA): TGTGCCGGCAGTCACCGGGACAGGGACTACAATGAGCAGTTCTTC. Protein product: CAGSHRDRDYNEQFF.

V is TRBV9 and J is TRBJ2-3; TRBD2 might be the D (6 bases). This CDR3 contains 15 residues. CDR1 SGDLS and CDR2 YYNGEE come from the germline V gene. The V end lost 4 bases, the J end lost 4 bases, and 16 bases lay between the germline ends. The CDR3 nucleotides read TGTGCCAGCAGCAAGACGGGAGTCCCGCCAGATACGCAGTATTTT. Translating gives CASSKTGVPPDTQYF. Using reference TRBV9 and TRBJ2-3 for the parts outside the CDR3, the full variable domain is DSGVTQTPKHLITATGQRVTLRCSPRSGDLSVYWYQQSLDQGLQFLIQYYNGEERAKGNILERFSAQQFPDLHSELNLSSLELGDSALYFCASSKTGVPPDTQYFGPGTRLTVL.

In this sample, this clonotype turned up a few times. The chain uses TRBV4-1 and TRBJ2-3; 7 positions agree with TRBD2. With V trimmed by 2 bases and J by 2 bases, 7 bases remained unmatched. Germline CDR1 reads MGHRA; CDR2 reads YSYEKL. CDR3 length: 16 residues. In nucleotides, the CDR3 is TGCGCCAGCAGCCAACTGTGGCGGGGGTTCACAGATACGCAGTATTTT. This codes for CASSQLWRGFTDTQYF.

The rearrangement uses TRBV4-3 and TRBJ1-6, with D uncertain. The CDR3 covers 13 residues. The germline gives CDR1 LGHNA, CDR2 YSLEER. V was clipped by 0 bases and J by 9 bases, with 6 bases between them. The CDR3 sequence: CASSQDGRSPLHF. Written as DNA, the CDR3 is TGCGCCAGCAGCCAAGACGGACGTTCACCCCTCCACTTT.

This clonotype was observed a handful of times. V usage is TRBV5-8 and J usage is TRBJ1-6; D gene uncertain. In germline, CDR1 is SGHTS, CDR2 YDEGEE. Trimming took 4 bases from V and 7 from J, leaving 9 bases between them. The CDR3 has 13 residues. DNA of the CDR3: TGTGCCAGCAGCGGCGACCGAAATTCACCCCTCCACTTT. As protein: CASSGDRNSPLHF. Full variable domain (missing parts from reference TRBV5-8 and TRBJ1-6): EAGVTQSPTHLIKTRGQQATLRCSPISGHTSVYWYQQALGLGLQFLLWYDEGEERNRGNFPPRFSGRQFPNYSSELNVNALELEDSALYLCASSGDRNSPLHFGNGTRLTVT.

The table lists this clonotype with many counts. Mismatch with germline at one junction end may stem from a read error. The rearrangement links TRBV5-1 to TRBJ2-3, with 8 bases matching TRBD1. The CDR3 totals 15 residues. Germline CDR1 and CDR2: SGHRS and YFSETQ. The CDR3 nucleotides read TGTGCCAGCAGCCTAGGACAGGGTAGCACAGATACGCAGTATTTT. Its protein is CASSLGQGSTDTQYF.

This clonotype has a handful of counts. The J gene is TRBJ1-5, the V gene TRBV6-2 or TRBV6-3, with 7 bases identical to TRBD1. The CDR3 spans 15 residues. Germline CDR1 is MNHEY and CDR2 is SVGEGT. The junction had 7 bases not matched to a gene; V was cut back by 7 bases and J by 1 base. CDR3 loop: CASIGQETSNQPQHF. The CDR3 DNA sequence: TGTGCCAGCATCGGACAGGAAACAAGCAATCAGCCCCAGCATTTT.

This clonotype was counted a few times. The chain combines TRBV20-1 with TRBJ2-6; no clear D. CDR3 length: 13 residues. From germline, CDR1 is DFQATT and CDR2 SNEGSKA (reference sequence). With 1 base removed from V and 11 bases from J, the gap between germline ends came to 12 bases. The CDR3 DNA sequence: TGCAGTGCTAGAGCCGGGTCCACCCACGTCCTGACTTTC. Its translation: CSARAGSTHVLTF.

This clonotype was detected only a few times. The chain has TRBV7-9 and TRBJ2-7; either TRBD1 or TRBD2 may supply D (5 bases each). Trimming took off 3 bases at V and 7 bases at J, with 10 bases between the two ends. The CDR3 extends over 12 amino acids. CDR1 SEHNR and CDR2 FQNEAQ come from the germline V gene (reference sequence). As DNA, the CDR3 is TGTGCCAGCAGCTTCGGGACGGATGAGCAGTACTTC. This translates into CASSFGTDEQYF. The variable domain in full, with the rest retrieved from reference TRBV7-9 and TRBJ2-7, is DTGVSQNPRHKITKRGQNVTFRCDPISEHNRLYWYRQTLGQGPEFLTYFQNEAQLEKSRLLSDRFSAERPKGSFSTLEIQRTEQGDSAMYLCASSFGTDEQYFGPGTRLTVT.

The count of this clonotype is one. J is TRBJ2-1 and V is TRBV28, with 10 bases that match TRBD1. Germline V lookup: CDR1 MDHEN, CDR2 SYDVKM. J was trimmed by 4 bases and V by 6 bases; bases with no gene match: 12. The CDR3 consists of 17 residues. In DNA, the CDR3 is TGTGCCAGCAGGGGACAGGGGAAAACGATGCCTTACAATGAGCAGTTCTTC. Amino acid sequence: CASRGQGKTMPYNEQFF.

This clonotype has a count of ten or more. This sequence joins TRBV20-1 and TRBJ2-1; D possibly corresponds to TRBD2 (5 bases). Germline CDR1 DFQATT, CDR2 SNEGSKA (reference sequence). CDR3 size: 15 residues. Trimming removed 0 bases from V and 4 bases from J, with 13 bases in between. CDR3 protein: CSARDAISAYNEQFF. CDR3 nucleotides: TGCAGTGCTAGAGACGCCATTAGCGCGTACAATGAGCAGTTCTTC.

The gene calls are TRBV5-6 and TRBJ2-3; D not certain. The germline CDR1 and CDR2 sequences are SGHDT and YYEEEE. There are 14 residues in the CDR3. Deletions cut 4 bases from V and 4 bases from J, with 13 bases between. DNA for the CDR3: TGTGCCAGCAGCCTACTGACCCAAGCAGATACGCAGTATTTT. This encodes CASSLLTQADTQYF.

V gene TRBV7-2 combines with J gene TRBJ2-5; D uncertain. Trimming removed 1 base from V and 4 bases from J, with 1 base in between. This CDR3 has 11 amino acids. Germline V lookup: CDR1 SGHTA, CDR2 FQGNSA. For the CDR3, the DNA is TGTACCAGCAGCTTAGTAGAGACCCAGTACTTC. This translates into CTSSLVETQYF.

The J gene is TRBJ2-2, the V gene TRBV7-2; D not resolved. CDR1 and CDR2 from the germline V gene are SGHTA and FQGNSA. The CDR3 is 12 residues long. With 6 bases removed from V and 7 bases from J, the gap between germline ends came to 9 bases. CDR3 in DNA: TGTGCCAGCAGTTTCAGAGTCGGGGAGCTGTTTTTT. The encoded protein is CASSFRVGELFF.

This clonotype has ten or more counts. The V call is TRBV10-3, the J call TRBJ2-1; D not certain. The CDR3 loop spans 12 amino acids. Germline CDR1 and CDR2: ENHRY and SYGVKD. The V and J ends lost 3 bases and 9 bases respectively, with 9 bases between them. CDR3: CAISDYKGEQFF. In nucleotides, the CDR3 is TGTGCCATCAGTGACTACAAGGGTGAGCAGTTCTTC.

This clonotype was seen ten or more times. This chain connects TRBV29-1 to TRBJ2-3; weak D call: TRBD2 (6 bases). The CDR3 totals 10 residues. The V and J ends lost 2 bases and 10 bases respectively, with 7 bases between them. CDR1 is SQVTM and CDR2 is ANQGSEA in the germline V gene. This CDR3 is CSVERRAQYF. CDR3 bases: TGCAGCGTTGAAAGGAGGGCGCAGTATTTT.

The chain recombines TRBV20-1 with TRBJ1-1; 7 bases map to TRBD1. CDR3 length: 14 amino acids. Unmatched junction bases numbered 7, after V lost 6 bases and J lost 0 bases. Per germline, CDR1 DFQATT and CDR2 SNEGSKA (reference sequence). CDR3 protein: CSAVHDRVNTEAFF. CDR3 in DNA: TGCAGTGCCGTCCATGACAGGGTGAACACTGAAGCTTTCTTT.

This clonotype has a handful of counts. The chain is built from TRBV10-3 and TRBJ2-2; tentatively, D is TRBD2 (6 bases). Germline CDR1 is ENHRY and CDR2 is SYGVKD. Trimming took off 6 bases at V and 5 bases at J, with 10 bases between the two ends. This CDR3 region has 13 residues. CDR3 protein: CAISGRGTGELFF. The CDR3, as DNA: TGTGCCATCAGCGGGAGAGGAACCGGGGAGCTGTTTTTT.

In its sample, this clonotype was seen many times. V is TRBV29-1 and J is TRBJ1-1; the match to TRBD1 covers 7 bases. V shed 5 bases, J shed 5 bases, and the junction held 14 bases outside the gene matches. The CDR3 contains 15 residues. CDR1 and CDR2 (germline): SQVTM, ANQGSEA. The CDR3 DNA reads TGCAGCGTTAGCCAGGGGACAGTCATGTGGACTGAAGCTTTCTTT. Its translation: CSVSQGTVMWTEAFF.

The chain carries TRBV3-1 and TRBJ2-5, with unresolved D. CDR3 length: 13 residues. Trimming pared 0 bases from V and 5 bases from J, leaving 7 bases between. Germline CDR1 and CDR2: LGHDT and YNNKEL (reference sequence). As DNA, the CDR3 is TGTGCCAGCAGCCAAGACGAGGTGGAGACCCAGTACTTC. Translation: CASSQDEVETQYF.

The CDR3 sequence is CASSLEAGEWNEQFF. CDR3 coding DNA: TGCGCCAGCAGCTTGGAGGCAGGGGAATGGAATGAGCAGTTCTTC. The chain couples TRBV5-1 to TRBJ2-1; tentative D call: TRBD1 (6 bases). In germline, CDR1 is SGHRS, CDR2 YFSETQ. This CDR3 contains 15 residues. V was clipped by 0 bases and J by 7 bases, with 14 bases between them. The whole variable domain, remainder taken from reference TRBV5-1 and TRBJ2-1, is KAGVTQTPRYLIKTRGQQVTLSCSPISGHRSVSWYQQTPGQGLQFLFEYFSETQRNKGNFPGRFSGRQFSNSRSEMNVSTLELGDSALYLCASSLEAGEWNEQFFGPGTRLTVL.

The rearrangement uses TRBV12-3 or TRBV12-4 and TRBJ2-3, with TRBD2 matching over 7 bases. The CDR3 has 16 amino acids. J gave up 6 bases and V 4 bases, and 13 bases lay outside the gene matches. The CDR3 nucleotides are TGTGCCAGCAGTTCCCAAGCCGGGGGGAACCGGGATACGCAGTATTTT. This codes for CASSSQAGGNRDTQYF.

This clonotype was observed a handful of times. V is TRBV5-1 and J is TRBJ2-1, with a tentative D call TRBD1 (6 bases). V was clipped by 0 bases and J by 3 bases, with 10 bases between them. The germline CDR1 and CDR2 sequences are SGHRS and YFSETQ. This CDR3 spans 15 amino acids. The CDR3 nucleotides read TGCGCCAGCAGCTTGGTAGGACAGAGCTACAATGAGCAGTTCTTC. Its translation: CASSLVGQSYNEQFF.

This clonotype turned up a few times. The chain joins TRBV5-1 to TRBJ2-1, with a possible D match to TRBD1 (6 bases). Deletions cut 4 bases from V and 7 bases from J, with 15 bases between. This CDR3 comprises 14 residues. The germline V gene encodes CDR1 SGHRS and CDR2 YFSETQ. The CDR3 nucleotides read TGCGCCAGCAGCCTCAACAGGGTTAGAAATGAGCAGTTCTTC. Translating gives CASSLNRVRNEQFF.

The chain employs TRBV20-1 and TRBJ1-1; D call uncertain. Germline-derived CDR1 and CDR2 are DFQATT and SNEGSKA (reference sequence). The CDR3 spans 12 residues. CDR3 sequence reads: CRGSDIGTEAFF. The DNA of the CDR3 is TGCAGGGGAAGCGATATTGGCACTGAAGCTTTCTTT.

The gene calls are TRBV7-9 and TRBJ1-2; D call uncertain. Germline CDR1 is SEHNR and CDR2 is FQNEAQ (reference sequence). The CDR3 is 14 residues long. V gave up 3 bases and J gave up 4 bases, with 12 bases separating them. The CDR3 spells CASSFPAGSYGYTF. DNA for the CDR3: TGTGCCAGCAGCTTTCCAGCAGGAAGCTATGGCTACACCTTC.

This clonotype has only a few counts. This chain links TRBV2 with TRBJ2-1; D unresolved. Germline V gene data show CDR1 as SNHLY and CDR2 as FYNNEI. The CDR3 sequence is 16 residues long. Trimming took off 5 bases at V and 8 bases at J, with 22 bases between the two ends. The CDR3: CASSPRRSSPTHEQFF. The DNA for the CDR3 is TGTGCCAGCAGTCCGAGACGGAGTAGTCCTACACATGAGCAGTTCTTC.